This T cell receptor (beta chain) was documented in a study of identical twins. Study-level results: Weaker excess twin sharing was observed in beta out-of-frame sequences.

This clonotype has more than one count but fewer than ten. Its antigen remains unknown. Template switching, a step in the protocol, added a universal primer site, and cDNA carried unique molecular identifiers. One entry per CDR3 protein results from TCRdb running MiXCR on the 5' RACE reads. The sample shows approximately 670,000 distinct CDR3 sequences, roughly 6.2% of them seen only once. CDR3 length: 15 residues. CDR1 and CDR2 (germline): LGHDT, YNNKEL (reference sequence). Trimming pared 1 base from V and 6 bases from J, leaving 13 bases between. V is TRBV3-1 and J is TRBJ1-5; no definite D call. The clonotype comes from a man aged 18 to 29 in good health. Specimen: naive T cells sorted from blood. The CDR3 nucleotides read TGTGCCAGCAGCCAAGTACCCCAAATAGGTCAGCCCCAGCATTTT. Translation gives CASSQVPQIGQPQHF.